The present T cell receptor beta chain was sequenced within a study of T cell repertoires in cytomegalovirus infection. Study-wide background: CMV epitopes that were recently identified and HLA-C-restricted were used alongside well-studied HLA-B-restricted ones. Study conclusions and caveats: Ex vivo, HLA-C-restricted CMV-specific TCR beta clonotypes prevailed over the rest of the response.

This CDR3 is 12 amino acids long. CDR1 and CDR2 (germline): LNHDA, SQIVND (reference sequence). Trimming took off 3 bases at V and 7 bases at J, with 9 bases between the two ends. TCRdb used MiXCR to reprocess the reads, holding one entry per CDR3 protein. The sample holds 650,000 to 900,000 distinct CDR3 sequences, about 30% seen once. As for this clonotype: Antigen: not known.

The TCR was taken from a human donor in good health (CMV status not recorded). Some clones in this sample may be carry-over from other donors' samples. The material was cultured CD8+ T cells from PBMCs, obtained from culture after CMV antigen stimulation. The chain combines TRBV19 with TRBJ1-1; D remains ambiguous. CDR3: CASSIGGNEAFF. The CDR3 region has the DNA TGTGCCAGTAGTATTGGTGGGAATGAAGCTTTCTTT.